The entry below describes one TCR beta chain. These data come from a study of blood T cell repertoires in COVID-19. Study overall: Spain, Italy and the United States supplied samples that represented acute and convalescent COVID-19. PBMCs, B-cell-depleted T cells, or T cells were the source of the cDNA or gDNA that made up the material.

Source study methods: For nucleated cells, counts were estimated from reference gene primer amplification. Profiling relied on immunoSEQ multiplex PCR, and the TCRdb table lists in-frame clones only, not all of them. V and J calls and clone size follow that table, whereas D and trimming were derived from the DNA. The table includes roughly 65,000 clones, under 95% detected once. The sample was peripheral blood. This clonotype originated in a man aged 70-80 years with active COVID-19.

The CDR3 protein is CAISGQTYEQYF. In DNA form, the CDR3 reads TGTGCCATCAGTGGGCAGACCTACGAGCAGTACTTC. The J gene is TRBJ2-7, the V gene TRBV10-3; D remains unclear. There are 12 residues in the CDR3. V lost 4 bases and J lost 2, with 6 bases in between. Looked up from germline, CDR1 is ENHRY and CDR2 is SYGVKD.